The sequence of this TCR beta chain was determined in a study of shared clonotypes between healthy human individuals. It was CD45RO-negative cells, positively selected for CCR7, that made up naive CD8 cells, with terminally differentiated effector memory CD45RA+ cells excluded. General observations from the study: Unshared clonotypes carried lower generation probabilities than those common to all four donors. The authors sampled blood alone, and tissue repertoires likely differ.

In germline, CDR1 is MNHEY, CDR2 SVGAGI. The CDR3 has 13 amino acids. V lost 0 bases and J 1 base, leaving 4 bases between the germline ends. Ten or more counts support this clone. The antigen remains unidentified. This sample includes further DNA sequences coding for the same CDR3. Study processing details: Junction-only sequences without quality scores were provided by ImmunoSEQ, so filtering was different. Sequencing used immunoSEQ multiplex PCR; TCRdb keeps in-frame clones, though not all of them. Clone size and V and J calls were adopted from that table, with D and trimming inferred from the DNA. The table has hundreds of thousands of clones, 95% to 98% seen once.

Sequencing was carried out using naive CD8+ T cells sorted from blood. This receptor was identified in a man in his thirties or forties in good health. This chain uses TRBV6-5 with TRBJ2-7, with D unresolved. CDR3 amino acids: CASSYSSSYEQYF. The CDR3 nucleotides read TGTGCCAGCAGTTACTCGAGTTCCTACGAGCAGTACTTC.